This section outlines one TCR beta chain sequence together with its context. The sample is drawn from a study of blood T cell repertoires in COVID-19. Overall study: Whether acute or convalescent, the COVID-19 samples came from the United States, Italy and Spain. T cells, B-cell-depleted T cells, or PBMCs provided the cDNA or gDNA that served as material.

Repertoires were generated with immunoSEQ multiplex PCR, while TCRdb's copy carries only in-frame clones and drops some. The sample holds roughly 84,000 clones; around three quarters are singletons and the top ten take roughly 4%. V lost 0 bases to trimming and J lost 6 bases; unmatched junction nucleotides: 2. Germline V gives CDR1 SGHVS, CDR2 FNYEAQ. The CDR3 is 15 residues long. Sequenced material: peripheral blood. This clonotype was obtained from a woman in her fifties or sixties with acute or convalescent COVID-19. V and J are TRBV7-6 and TRBJ2-1; 10 nucleotides line up with TRBD2. The CDR3 nucleotides are TGTGCCAGCAGCTTAGCGAGCGGGGGGGCCAATGAGCAGTTCTTC. Protein product: CASSLASGGANEQFF.